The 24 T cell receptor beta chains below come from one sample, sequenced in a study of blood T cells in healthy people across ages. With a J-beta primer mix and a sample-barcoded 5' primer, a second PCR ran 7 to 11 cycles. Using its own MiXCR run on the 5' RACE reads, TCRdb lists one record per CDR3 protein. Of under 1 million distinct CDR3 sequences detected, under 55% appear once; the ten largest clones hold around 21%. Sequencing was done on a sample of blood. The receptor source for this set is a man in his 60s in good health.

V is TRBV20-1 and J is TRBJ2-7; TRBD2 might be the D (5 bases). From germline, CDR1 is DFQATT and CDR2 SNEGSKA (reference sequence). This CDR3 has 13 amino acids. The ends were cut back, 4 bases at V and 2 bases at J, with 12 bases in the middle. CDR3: CSATRVGAYEQYF. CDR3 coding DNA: TGCAGTGCTACCCGGGTCGGGGCCTACGAGCAGTACTTC.

The CDR3 protein is CASRGTGYTF. CDR3 in DNA: TGTGCCAGCAGGGGGACAGGCTACACCTTC. The chain is built from TRBV9 and TRBJ1-2; D may be TRBD1 (6 bases). With 5 bases removed from V and 8 bases from J, the gap between germline ends came to 7 bases. The germline gives CDR1 SGDLS, CDR2 YYNGEE. There are 10 residues in the CDR3.

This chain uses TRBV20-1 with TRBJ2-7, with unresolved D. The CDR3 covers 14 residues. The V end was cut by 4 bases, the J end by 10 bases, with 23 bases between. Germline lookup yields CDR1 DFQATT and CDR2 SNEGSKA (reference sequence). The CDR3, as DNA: TGCAGTGCTATTGATTCCGATGGCAAAAACACTCAGTACTTC. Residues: CSAIDSDGKNTQYF.

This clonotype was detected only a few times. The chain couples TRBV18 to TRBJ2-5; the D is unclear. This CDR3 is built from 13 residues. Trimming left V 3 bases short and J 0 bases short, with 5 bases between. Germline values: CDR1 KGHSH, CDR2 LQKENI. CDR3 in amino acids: CASSPDHQETQYF. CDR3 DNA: TGTGCCAGCTCACCCGACCACCAAGAGACCCAGTACTTC.

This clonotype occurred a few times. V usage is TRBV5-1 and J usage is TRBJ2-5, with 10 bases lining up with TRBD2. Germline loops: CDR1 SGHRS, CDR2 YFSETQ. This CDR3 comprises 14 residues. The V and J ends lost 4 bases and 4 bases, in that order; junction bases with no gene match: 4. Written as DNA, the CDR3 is TGCGCCAGCAGCGGGGGGACTAGCGCAGAGACCCAGTACTTC. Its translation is CASSGGTSAETQYF. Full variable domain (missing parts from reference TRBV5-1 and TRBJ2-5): KAGVTQTPRYLIKTRGQQVTLSCSPISGHRSVSWYQQTPGQGLQFLFEYFSETQRNKGNFPGRFSGRQFSNSRSEMNVSTLELGDSALYLCASSGGTSAETQYFGPGTRLLVL.

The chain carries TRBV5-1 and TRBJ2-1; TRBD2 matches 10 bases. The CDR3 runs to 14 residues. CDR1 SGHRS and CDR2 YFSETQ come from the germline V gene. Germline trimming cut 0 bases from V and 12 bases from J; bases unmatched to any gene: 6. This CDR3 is CASSLERGGRAQFF. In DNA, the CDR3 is TGCGCCAGCAGCTTGGAGCGGGGGGGCCGGGCGCAGTTCTTC. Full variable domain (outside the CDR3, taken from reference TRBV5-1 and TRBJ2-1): KAGVTQTPRYLIKTRGQQVTLSCSPISGHRSVSWYQQTPGQGLQFLFEYFSETQRNKGNFPGRFSGRQFSNSRSEMNVSTLELGDSALYLCASSLERGGRAQFFGPGTRLTVL.

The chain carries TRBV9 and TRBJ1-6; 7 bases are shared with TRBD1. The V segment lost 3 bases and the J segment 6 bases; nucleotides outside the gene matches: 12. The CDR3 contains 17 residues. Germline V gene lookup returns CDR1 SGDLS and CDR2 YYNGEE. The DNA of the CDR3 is TGTGCCAGCAGCGGACCCCCGATGGGACAGACTAATTCACCCCTCCACTTT. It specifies CASSGPPMGQTNSPLHF.

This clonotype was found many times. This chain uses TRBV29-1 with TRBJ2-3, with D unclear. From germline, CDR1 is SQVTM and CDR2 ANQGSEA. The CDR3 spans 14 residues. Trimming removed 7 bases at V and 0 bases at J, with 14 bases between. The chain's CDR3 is CSALGPSSTDTQYF. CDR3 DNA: TGCAGCGCCCTTGGACCAAGTAGCACAGATACGCAGTATTTT.

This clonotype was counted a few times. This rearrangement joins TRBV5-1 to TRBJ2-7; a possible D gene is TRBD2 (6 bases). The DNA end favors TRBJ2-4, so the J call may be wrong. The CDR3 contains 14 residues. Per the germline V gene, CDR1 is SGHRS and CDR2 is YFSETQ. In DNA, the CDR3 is TGCGCCAGCAGCTCGTCGACACCGGGGGACATTCAGTACTTC. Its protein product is CASSSSTPGDIQYF.

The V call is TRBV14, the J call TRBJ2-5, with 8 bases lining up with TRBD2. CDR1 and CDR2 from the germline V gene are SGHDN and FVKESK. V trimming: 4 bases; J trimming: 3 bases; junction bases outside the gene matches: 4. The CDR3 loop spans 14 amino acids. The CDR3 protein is CASSRRTSKETQYF. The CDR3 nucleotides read TGTGCCAGCAGCCGTCGGACTAGCAAAGAGACCCAGTACTTC. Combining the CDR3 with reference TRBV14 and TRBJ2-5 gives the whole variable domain EAGVTQFPSHSVIEKGQTVTLRCDPISGHDNLYWYRRVMGKEIKFLLHFVKESKQDESGMPNNRFLAERTGGTYSTLKVQPAELEDSGVYFCASSRRTSKETQYFGPGTRLLVL.

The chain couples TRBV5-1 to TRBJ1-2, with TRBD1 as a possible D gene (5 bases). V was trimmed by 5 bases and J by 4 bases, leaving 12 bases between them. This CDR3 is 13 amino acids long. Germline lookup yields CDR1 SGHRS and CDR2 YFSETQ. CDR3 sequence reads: CASRTGGGYGYTF. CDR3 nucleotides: TGCGCCAGCAGAACGGGGGGAGGCTATGGCTACACCTTC.

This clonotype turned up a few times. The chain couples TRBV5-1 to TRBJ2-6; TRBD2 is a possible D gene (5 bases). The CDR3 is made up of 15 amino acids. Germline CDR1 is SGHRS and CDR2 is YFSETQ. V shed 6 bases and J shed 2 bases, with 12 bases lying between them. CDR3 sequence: CASTDGNPGANVLTF. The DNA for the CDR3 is TGCGCCAGCACAGACGGGAACCCTGGGGCCAACGTCCTGACTTTC.

The DNA for the CDR3 is TGTGCCAGCAGCATTGGGCAGGGGAGGAACATTCAGTACTTC. This gives the protein CASSIGQGRNIQYF. The chain recombines TRBV5-5 with TRBJ2-4, with D tentatively TRBD1 or TRBD2 (6 bases each). Trimming stripped 4 bases from V and 7 bases from J, with 15 bases between. The germline V gene encodes CDR1 SGHKS and CDR2 YYEKEE (reference sequence). The CDR3 runs to 14 residues.

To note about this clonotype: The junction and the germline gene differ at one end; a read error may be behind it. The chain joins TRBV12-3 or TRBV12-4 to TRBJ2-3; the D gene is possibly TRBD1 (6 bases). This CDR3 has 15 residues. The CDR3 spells CASRPDRVSADMQYF. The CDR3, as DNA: TGTGCCAGCAGGCCGGACAGAGTTAGCGCAGATATGCAGTATTTT.

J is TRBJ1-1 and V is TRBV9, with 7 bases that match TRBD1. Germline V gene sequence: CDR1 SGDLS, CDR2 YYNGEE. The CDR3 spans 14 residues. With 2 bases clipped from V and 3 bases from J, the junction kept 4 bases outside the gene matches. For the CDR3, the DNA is TGTGCCAGCAGCGTCAGGGGGAGCGACACTGAAGCTTTCTTT. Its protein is CASSVRGSDTEAFF.

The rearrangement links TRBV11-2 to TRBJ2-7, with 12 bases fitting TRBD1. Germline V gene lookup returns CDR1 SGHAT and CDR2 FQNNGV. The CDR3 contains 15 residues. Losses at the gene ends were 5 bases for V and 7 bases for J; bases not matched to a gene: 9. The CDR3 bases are TGTGCCAGCAGCCCCACCGGGACAGGGGGCGGGGAGCAGTACTTC. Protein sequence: CASSPTGTGGGEQYF.

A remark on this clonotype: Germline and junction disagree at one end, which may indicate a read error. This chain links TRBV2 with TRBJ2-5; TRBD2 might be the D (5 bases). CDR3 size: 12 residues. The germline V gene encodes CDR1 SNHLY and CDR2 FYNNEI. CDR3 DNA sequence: TGTGCCAGCAGGAGGGCAGGACCGACCCCGTACTTC. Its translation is CASRRAGPTPYF. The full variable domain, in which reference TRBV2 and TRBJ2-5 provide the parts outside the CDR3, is EPEVTQTPSHQVTQMGQEVILRCVPISNHLYFYWYRQILGQKVEFLVSFYNNEISEKSEIFDDQFSVERPDGSNFTLKIRSTKLEDSAMYFCASRRAGPTPYFGPGTRLLVL.

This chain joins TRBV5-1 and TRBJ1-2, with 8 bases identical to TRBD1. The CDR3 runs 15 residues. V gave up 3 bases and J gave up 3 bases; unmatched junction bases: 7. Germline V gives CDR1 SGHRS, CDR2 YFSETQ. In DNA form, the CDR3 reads TGCGCCAGCAGCTCGCAGGGGGCGAGGGACTATGGCTACACCTTC. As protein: CASSSQGARDYGYTF.

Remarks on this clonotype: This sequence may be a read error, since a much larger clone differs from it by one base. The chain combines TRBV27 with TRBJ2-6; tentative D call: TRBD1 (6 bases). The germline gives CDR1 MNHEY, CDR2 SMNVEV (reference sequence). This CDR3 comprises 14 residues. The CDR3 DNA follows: TGTGCCAGCTCATCAGGGGCTGGGGCCAACGTCCCGACTTTC. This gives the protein CASSSGAGANVPTF.

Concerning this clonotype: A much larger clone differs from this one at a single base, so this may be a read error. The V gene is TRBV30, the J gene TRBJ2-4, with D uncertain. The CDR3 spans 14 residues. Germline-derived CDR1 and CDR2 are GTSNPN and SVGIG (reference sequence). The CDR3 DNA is TGTGCCAGGAGTGTACCCGGCCCCCAGAACATTCAGTACTTC. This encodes CARSVPGPQNIQYF. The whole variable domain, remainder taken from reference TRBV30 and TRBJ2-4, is SQTIHQWPATLVQPVGSPLSLECTVEGTSNPNLYWYRQAAGRGLQLLFYSVGIGQISSEVPQNLSASRPQDRQFILSSKKLLLSDSGFYLCARSVPGPQNIQYFGAGTRLSVL.

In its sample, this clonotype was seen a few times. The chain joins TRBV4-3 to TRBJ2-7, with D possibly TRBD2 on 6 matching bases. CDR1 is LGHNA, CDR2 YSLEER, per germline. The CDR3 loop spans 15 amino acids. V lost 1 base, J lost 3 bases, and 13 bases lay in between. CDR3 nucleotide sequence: TGCGCCAGCAGCCAAGGTCCGGGGGACCTCTACGAGCAGTACTTC. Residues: CASSQGPGDLYEQYF.

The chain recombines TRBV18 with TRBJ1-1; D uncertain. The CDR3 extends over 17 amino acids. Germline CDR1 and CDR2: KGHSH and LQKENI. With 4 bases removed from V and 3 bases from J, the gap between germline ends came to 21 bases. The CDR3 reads CASSQSLLRPEDTEAFF. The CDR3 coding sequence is TGTGCCAGCTCACAATCTCTACTTAGGCCCGAGGACACTGAAGCTTTCTTT.

CDR3 region: CASGTSGRPNEQYF. The CDR3 region has the DNA TGTGCCAGCGGGACTAGCGGGCGACCCAATGAGCAGTACTTC. J is TRBJ2-5 and V is TRBV28, with 12 positions matching TRBD2. Germline CDR1 and CDR2: MDHEN and SYDVKM. The length of the CDR3 is 14 residues. With 8 bases clipped from V and 11 bases from J, the junction kept 12 bases outside the gene matches.

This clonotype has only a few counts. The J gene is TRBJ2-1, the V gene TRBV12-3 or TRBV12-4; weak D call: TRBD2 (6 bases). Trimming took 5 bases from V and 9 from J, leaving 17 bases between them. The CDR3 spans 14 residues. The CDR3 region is CASSPAGGYGEQFF. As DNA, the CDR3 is TGTGCCAGCAGTCCCGCTGGGGGGTATGGTGAGCAGTTCTTC.